The T cell receptor (beta chain) described here comes from a study of beta chain features in type 1 diabetes listed by TCRdb under 2018. Regarding the study in general: No differences in mean age, gender distribution, total cell number or subset yield were found between patients and healthy donors. Across all samples, 90 million to 130 million sorted cells were examined, and cell number per subset correlated strongly with RNA yield. In the study, TCRB repertoires of sorted circulating CD4+ T cell subsets from recently diagnosed type 1 diabetes patients were compared with those of matched healthy donors. Regulatory and stem cell-like memory subsets were obtained from only 8 patients and about 8 healthy donors, while naive and central memory subsets were obtained from all 30 or so donors. General conclusions and limits of the study: A moderate but significant shortening of TCRB CDR3 length was observed in type 1 diabetes patients in all four CD4+ subsets. Because small numbers of individuals were included in the HLA sub-analyses, any influence of HLA type on TCRB rearrangement was left unresolved. Because cDNA rather than genomic DNA was sequenced, highly expressing activated cells could have been over-represented, although no difference in activation and CD3 levels was found between groups. Shorter templates might be favored by PCR, yet because patient and control samples were amplified and corrected together, any such skew would affect both groups equally. The naive, central memory and regulatory TCRB repertoires appeared to resemble one another more closely among patients than among healthy donors. Fewer insertions and more nucleotide deletions at VDJ recombination sites were observed in patients with type 1 diabetes, implying thymic rearrangement abnormalities.

All of the isolated RNA was reverse transcribed with the High Capacity cDNA Reverse Transcription Kit, so expressed TCRB transcripts were sequenced. Naive, central memory and regulatory T cell samples underwent deep immunoSEQ sequencing, averaging around 4 million total reads per sample. After sorted cells were lysed in RLT buffer, RNA was extracted with DNase-treated RNeasy Micro or Mini kits, with the choice depending on cell number. To prevent cross-contamination, every cell subset was processed on its own, while patient and healthy donor samples were processed together. The immunoSEQ multiplex PCR was used to amplify TCRB sequences from cDNA, yielding 87-bp fragments that span the CDR3 region. Sequencing of the amplicons was performed on the Illumina HiSeq platform. The authors' pipeline ran thus. Synthetic template baselines were used to correct PCR bias computationally, reads within Hamming distance 2 were collapsed together, and singletons that could not be merged were discarded. By aligning reads against IMGT, V, D and J genes, CDR3 length, and insertions or deletions at six rearrangement sites were assigned. Clonotype counts were normalized to sorted cell number within each subset before computing true diversity and Gini coefficients with the tcR R package. Repertoire sharing was quantified using the overlap coefficient calculated on TCRB nucleotide sequences. TCRdb's version of the immuneACCESS table is confined to in-frame rearrangements and falls short of the full clone set. An unresolved V gene accounts for under half of the shortfall where checked; the remainder is of unknown origin. From that table come the V and J calls and clone size; the DNA was used to work out D and trimming. The sample table holds around 340,000 clones, of which about a tenth were seen once. The ten largest clones capture around 1% of the sample.

This clone was seen a handful of times. Its binding antigen is unknown. Base qualities are not at hand, and no much larger clone is one base apart. From each donor, a single peripheral blood sample of about 120 mL on average was drawn into heparinised tubes. Using a panel that included CD45RO, CCR7, CD25, CD127, CD95 and CD27, naive, central memory, regulatory and stem cell-like memory CD4+ T cells were sorted on a BD FACSAria II. All sorted populations exceeded 95% purity. PBMCs were isolated right away by Lymphoprep density gradient centrifugation and were stained directly, without culture. To minimize batch effects, samples were stained and sorted in pairs, one healthy donor with one patient per experiment. V was cut back by 6 bases and J by 0 bases, leaving a gap of 21 bases between them. The CDR3 holds 19 amino acids from the cysteine to the phenylalanine. The read is trimmed to its CDR3 DNA, 57 bases read in frame from base 1. Taken from the germline V gene, the CDR1 and CDR2 loops are ENHRY and SYGVKD.

The TCR comes from a man younger than 40 with type 1 diabetes. The chain was built from TRBV10-3 and TRBJ2-6, with the D call tentatively TRBD1 or TRBD2, each fitting 5 bases. Sequencing used central memory CD4+ T cells from blood. The CDR3 loop reads CAIRAASGTPSSGANVLTF. The DNA sequence follows: TGTGCCATCAGGGCAGCCTCCGGGACCCCGAGCTCTGGGGCCAACGTCCTGACTTTC.